These T cell receptor beta chains were read from a single sample in a study of blood T cells in healthy people across ages. TCRdb reprocessed the 5' RACE reads with MiXCR, giving one entry per CDR3 protein. The data hold approximately 1,000,000 distinct CDR3 sequences, with 35% to 45% observed a single time. What was sequenced was blood. The receptors were sampled from a man between 18 and 35 years old in good health. CDR3s include the opening cysteine and the closing phenylalanine or tryptophan. D genes are given only for firm matches. Size values are once, few and many counts, or a class for expanded clones, and some rows have none.

size: few; J: TRBJ1-1; D: .; V: TRBV27; DNA: TGTGCCAGCAGTCTCAGGGCCATGAACACTGAAGCTTTCTTT; CDR3: CASSLRAMNTEAFF
size: .; J: TRBJ1-5; D: .; V: TRBV4-1; DNA: TGCGCCAGCAGCCAAGGAGAGGGTCGCTATAGCAATCAGCCCCAGCATTTT; CDR3: CASSQGEGRYSNQPQHF
size: .; J: TRBJ1-1; D: .; V: TRBV5-1; DNA: TGCGCCAGCAGCTTTCTGGGGATCATAGGGAACACTGAAGCTTTCTTT; CDR3: CASSFLGIIGNTEAFF
size: few; J: TRBJ1-5; D: TRBD1; V: TRBV7-8; DNA: TGTGCCAGCAGCTTAGGGACAGGGGACAATCAGCCCCAGCATTTT; CDR3: CASSLGTGDNQPQHF
size: .; J: TRBJ2-5; D: TRBD2; V: TRBV12-3/TRBV12-4; DNA: TGTGCCAGCAGCCGTAAGGGCGGACTAGAAGGGCTGACCCAGTACTTC; CDR3: CASSRKGGLEGLTQYF
size: .; J: TRBJ2-2; D: TRBD2; V: TRBV7-8; DNA: TGTGCCAGCAGCTTAGCGTCCAGCGGGGCGGGCACCGGGGAGCTGTTTTTT; CDR3: CASSLASSGAGTGELFF
size: .; J: TRBJ2-3; D: .; V: TRBV20-1; DNA: TGCGGTGCTTCTACTCGGGATACGCAGTATTTT; CDR3: CGASTRDTQYF
size: .; J: TRBJ2-5; D: TRBD2; V: TRBV20-1; DNA: TGCAGTGCTACGGGACTAGCGGGGGGTGAGCAGTACTTC; CDR3: CSATGLAGGEQYF
size: .; J: TRBJ2-3; D: .; V: TRBV27; DNA: TGTGCCAGCACCCCGGGGGAGGACCCAGATACGCAGTATTTT; CDR3: CASTPGEDPDTQYF
size: .; J: TRBJ2-1; D: .; V: TRBV7-2; DNA: TGTGCCAGCAGCTTAGCGGTACCCAATGAGCAGTTCTTC; CDR3: CASSLAVPNEQFF
size: .; J: TRBJ1-2; D: .; V: TRBV9; DNA: TGTGCCAGCAGCGTAGTACACCTGGGGGACTATGGCTACACCTTC; CDR3: CASSVVHLGDYGYTF
size: .; J: TRBJ2-2; D: TRBD1; V: TRBV7-9; DNA: TGTGCCAGCAGCTCATGGGGACAGGGGGCCGGGGAGCTGTTTTTT; CDR3: CASSSWGQGAGELFF
size: .; J: TRBJ2-3; D: .; V: TRBV20-1; DNA: TGCAGTGCTAGAGATTCACCAGATACGCAGTATTTT; CDR3: CSARDSPDTQYF
size: .; J: TRBJ2-3; D: .; V: TRBV27; DNA: TGTGCCAGCAGTTTATCCACTGGCGGTGGTCCAGATACGCAGTATTTT; CDR3: CASSLSTGGGPDTQYF
size: .; J: TRBJ2-1; D: .; V: TRBV5-6; DNA: TGTGCCAGCAGCTATTTGACAGTCTCGAATGAGCAGTTCTTC; CDR3: CASSYLTVSNEQFF
size: .; J: TRBJ2-7; D: TRBD1; V: TRBV28; DNA: TGTGCCAGCAGATTATCGACAGGGGGCCCATACGAGCAGTACTTC; CDR3: CASRLSTGGPYEQYF
size: .; J: TRBJ1-1; D: .; V: TRBV18; DNA: TGTGCCAGCTCACCACAGGGCGGGGGCACTGAAGCTTTCTTT; CDR3: CASSPQGGGTEAFF
size: few; J: TRBJ1-1; D: .; V: TRBV12-3/TRBV12-4; DNA: TGTGCCAGCAGTTTGGGACGGACTCACACTGAAGCTTTCTTT; CDR3: CASSLGRTHTEAFF
size: .; J: TRBJ1-1; D: .; V: TRBV11-2; DNA: TGTGCCAGCACCGTGAAGCAGGACCCCCCGTCGGCTTTCTTT; CDR3: CASTVKQDPPSAFF
size: few; J: TRBJ2-3; D: TRBD2; V: TRBV20-1; DNA: TGCAGTGCTAGAGATTCAGCGGGGCCCGGAGATACGCAGTATTTT; CDR3: CSARDSAGPGDTQYF
size: few; J: TRBJ1-6; D: TRBD1; V: TRBV27; DNA: TGTGCCAGCAGTCCCCGGGACAGGGTTGGCTCACCCCTCCACTTT; CDR3: CASSPRDRVGSPLHF
size: few; J: TRBJ2-1; D: TRBD2; V: TRBV3-1; DNA: TGTGCCAGCAGCCAAGTTAGGACTAGCGGTATCAATGAGCAGTTCTTC; CDR3: CASSQVRTSGINEQFF
size: many; J: TRBJ2-3; D: .; V: TRBV9; DNA: TGTGCCAGCAGCGTACAGGGTTCTAGCACAGATACGCAGTATTTT; CDR3: CASSVQGSSTDTQYF
size: .; J: TRBJ1-5; D: .; V: TRBV20-1; DNA: TGCAGTGCCCGCCGAGGGGATAGCAATCAGCCCCAGCATTTT; CDR3: CSARRGDSNQPQHF
size: .; J: TRBJ1-1; D: .; V: TRBV10-3; DNA: TGTGCCATCAGTGAGGGGGCCGCGGGGGTTAGCACTGAAGCTTTCTTT; CDR3: CAISEGAAGVSTEAFF
size: few; J: TRBJ2-1; D: TRBD2; V: TRBV27; DNA: TGTGCCAGCTTGACTAGCGGGGGGGCAAGCGATGAGCAGTTCTTC; CDR3: CASLTSGGASDEQFF
size: .; J: TRBJ2-1; D: .; V: TRBV19; DNA: TGTGCCAGTAGTATTCAGGGGAGGTACAATGAGCAGTTCTTC; CDR3: CASSIQGRYNEQFF
size: .; J: TRBJ1-1; D: .; V: TRBV20-1; DNA: TGCAGTGCTCCTTTCCAGGGAAAGGGGAACACTGAAGCTTTCTTT; CDR3: CSAPFQGKGNTEAFF
size: many; J: TRBJ2-1; D: .; V: TRBV5-1; DNA: TGTGCCAGCAGCTTAGGACTAAACAATGAGCAGTTCTTC; CDR3: CASSLGLNNEQFF
size: .; J: TRBJ1-2; D: .; V: TRBV7-2; DNA: TGTGCCAGCAGCTTAGCGCGCACGTCAATGAGGGACATCTCCTATGGCTACACCTTC; CDR3: CASSLARTSMRDISYGYTF
size: .; J: TRBJ1-2; D: .; V: TRBV20-1; DNA: TGCAGTGCTAGAGATGTAGCGGTAAACTATGGCTACACCTTC; CDR3: CSARDVAVNYGYTF
size: few; J: TRBJ1-1; D: .; V: TRBV20-1; DNA: TGCAGTGAGGGACGTGTGAACACTGAAGCTTTCTTT; CDR3: CSEGRVNTEAFF
size: .; J: TRBJ2-3; D: .; V: TRBV2; DNA: TGTGCCAGCAAGTCGGGGGCCACAGATACGCAGTATTTT; CDR3: CASKSGATDTQYF
size: few; J: TRBJ1-6; D: .; V: TRBV6-1; DNA: TGTGCCAGCAGTGAAGCGTGGGGCGGAGGAAATTCACCCCTCCACTTT; CDR3: CASSEAWGGGNSPLHF
size: many; J: TRBJ2-1; D: .; V: TRBV29-1; DNA: TGCAGCGTTGAAGAGGGGTCCAGGCTGCACAATGAGCAGTTCTTC; CDR3: CSVEEGSRLHNEQFF
size: .; J: TRBJ2-7; D: TRBD1; V: TRBV10-3; DNA: TGTGCCATCAGTGCGGGACAGGGGGCTTCCTACGAGCAGTACTTC; CDR3: CAISAGQGASYEQYF
size: .; J: TRBJ2-3; D: TRBD2; V: TRBV9; DNA: TGTGCCAGCAACTCCCTAGCGGGTGTGAGCACAGATACGCAGTATTTT; CDR3: CASNSLAGVSTDTQYF
size: few; J: TRBJ2-1; D: TRBD2; V: TRBV7-9; DNA: TGTGCCAGCAGCTTAATTGCGACTAGCGGGGGAAATGAGCAGTTCTTC; CDR3: CASSLIATSGGNEQFF
size: .; J: TRBJ2-7; D: TRBD1; V: TRBV29-1; DNA: TGCAGCGTTGCGAGACAGGGAACGGAGCAGTACTTC; CDR3: CSVARQGTEQYF
size: .; J: TRBJ1-1; D: .; V: TRBV7-2; DNA: TGTGCCAGCAGCTTAGACGCTAGTGAAGCTTTCTTT; CDR3: CASSLDASEAFF
size: .; J: TRBJ2-1; D: .; V: TRBV4-3; DNA: TGCGCCAGCAGCCCAGGGAAAATCTCCTACAATGAGCAGTTCTTC; CDR3: CASSPGKISYNEQFF
size: .; J: TRBJ2-1; D: TRBD2; V: TRBV27; DNA: TGTGCCAGCAGAACTATCCCTACTAGCGGGGGGTCCCTCTCCTACAATGAGCAGTTCTTC; CDR3: CASRTIPTSGGSLSYNEQFF
size: .; J: TRBJ1-6; D: .; V: TRBV12-3/TRBV12-4; DNA: TGTGCCAGCAGTTTTAGAGAGGGGCATTCACCCCTCCACTTT; CDR3: CASSFREGHSPLHF
size: few; J: TRBJ1-4; D: TRBD1; V: TRBV2; DNA: TGTGCCAGAAGACGCCAGACAGGGGCGGAACTGTTTTTT; CDR3: CARRRQTGAELFF
size: .; J: TRBJ1-4; D: TRBD1; V: TRBV20-1; DNA: TGCAGTGCTACAGGGGGAACTCCGATTAATGAAAAACTGTTTTTT; CDR3: CSATGGTPINEKLFF
size: .; J: TRBJ2-3; D: .; V: TRBV25-1; DNA: TGTGCCAGCAGTGAAACAGGCAGTTATACGCAGTATTTT; CDR3: CASSETGSYTQYF
size: .; J: TRBJ1-2; D: .; V: TRBV28; DNA: TGTGCCAGCACCTACTTACGATACCTAGAGGGCTCTAACTATGGCTACACCTTC; CDR3: CASTYLRYLEGSNYGYTF
size: few; J: TRBJ1-4; D: TRBD1; V: TRBV12-3/TRBV12-4; DNA: TGTGCCAGCGGAGGGGGCCCCGTGGGTGAAAAACTGTTTTTT; CDR3: CASGGGPVGEKLFF
size: .; J: TRBJ1-1; D: .; V: TRBV20-1; DNA: TGCAGTGCACCCGCGAGGGGGGGAAAGAGTGAAGCTTTCTTT; CDR3: CSAPARGGKSEAFF
size: few; J: TRBJ1-2; D: .; V: TRBV18; DNA: TGTGCCAGCTCACCTGCAAAAGCCGGGACTGATGGCTACACCTTC; CDR3: CASSPAKAGTDGYTF
size: few; J: TRBJ2-1; D: TRBD2; V: TRBV12-3/TRBV12-4; DNA: TGTGCCAGCAGCACCGAACCGGGACTAGATCACAATGAGCAGTTCTTC; CDR3: CASSTEPGLDHNEQFF
size: few; J: TRBJ2-3; D: .; V: TRBV28; DNA: TGTGCCAGCAGTTTAAGGGCAGAGCCAGATACGCAGTATTTT; CDR3: CASSLRAEPDTQYF
size: .; J: TRBJ2-3; D: .; V: TRBV20-1; DNA: TGCAGTGCTAGAAAACTAGTCAGCACAGATACGCAGTATTTT; CDR3: CSARKLVSTDTQYF